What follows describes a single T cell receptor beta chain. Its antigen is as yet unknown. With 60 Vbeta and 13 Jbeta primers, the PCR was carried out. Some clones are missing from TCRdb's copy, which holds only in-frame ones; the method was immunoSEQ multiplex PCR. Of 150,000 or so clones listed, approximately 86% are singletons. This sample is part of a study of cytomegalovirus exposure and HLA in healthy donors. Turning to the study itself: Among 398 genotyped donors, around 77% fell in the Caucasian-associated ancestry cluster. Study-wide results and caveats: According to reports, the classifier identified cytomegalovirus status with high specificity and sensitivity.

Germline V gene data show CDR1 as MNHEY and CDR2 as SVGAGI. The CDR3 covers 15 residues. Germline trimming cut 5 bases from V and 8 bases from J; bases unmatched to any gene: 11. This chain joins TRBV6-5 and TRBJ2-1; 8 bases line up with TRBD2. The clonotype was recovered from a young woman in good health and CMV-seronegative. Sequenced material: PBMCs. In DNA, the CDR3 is TGTGCCAGCAGTGCGCCGGGACTAGTGTCTCATGAGCAGTTCTTC. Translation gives CASSAPGLVSHEQFF.